This T cell receptor beta chain originates from a study of sequential checkpoint blockade in melanoma. Study context: Patients were randomized 1:1 to nivolumab-then-ipilimumab or ipilimumab-then-nivolumab first-line.

The CDR3 has 14 amino acids. V dropped 2 bases and J dropped 3 bases, with 8 bases sitting between them. Per germline, CDR1 SGHDT and CDR2 YYEEEE. The table came from immunoSEQ multiplex PCR; TCRdb's copy has only in-frame clones and leaves some out. The table lists 5,900 or so clones, around half of them singletons. As to treatment: randomized to nivolumab then ipilimumab (arm A) or the reverse (arm B). No patient had prior DNA-damaging chemotherapy. PBMC sorting kept live CD3+CD8+ cells without CD19 or CD56. The V and J genes are TRBV5-6 and TRBJ2-2; D might be TRBD2 (6 bases). The sequenced sample was CD8+ T cells sorted from blood (inferred from file names), obtained from a patient given nivolumab and ipilimumab in sequence. This clonotype originated in a human donor with melanoma. The CDR3 sequence: CASSFGDYTGELFF. For the CDR3, the DNA is TGTGCCAGCAGCTTCGGGGACTACACCGGGGAGCTGTTTTTT.